This TCR beta chain was recovered during a study of CD8 T cells in ankylosing spondylitis. TCRdb recomputed calls from the 5' RACE reads with MiXCR, one row per CDR3 protein. The sample includes a few hundred thousand distinct CDR3 sequences, 20% to 25% of them seen just once. Germline V gene sequence: CDR1 ENHRY, CDR2 SYGVKD. The CDR3 is 14 residues long. The V end lost 6 bases, the J end lost 3 bases, and 14 bases lay between the germline ends. The sample was blood, either unsorted or a sorted T cell fraction (not recorded which). This chain connects TRBV10-3 to TRBJ2-5, with a weak D call TRBD2 (5 bases). This TCR was sampled from a male donor with ankylosing spondylitis or in good health (not recorded which). This chain's CDR3 is CAIRGDGREETQYF. The CDR3 region has the DNA TGTGCCATCAGGGGAGACGGAAGGGAAGAGACCCAGTACTTC.